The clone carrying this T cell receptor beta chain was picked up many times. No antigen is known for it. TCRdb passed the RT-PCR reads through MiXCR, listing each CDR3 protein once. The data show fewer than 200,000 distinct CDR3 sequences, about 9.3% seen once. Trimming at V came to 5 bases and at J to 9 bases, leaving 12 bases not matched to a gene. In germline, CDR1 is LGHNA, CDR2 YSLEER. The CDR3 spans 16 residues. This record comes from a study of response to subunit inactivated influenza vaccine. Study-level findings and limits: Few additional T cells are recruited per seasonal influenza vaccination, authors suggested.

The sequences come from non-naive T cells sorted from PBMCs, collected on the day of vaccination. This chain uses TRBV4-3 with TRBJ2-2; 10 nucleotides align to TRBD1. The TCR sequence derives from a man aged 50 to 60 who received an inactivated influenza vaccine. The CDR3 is CASSYTRTGGMRELFF. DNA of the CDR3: TGCGCCAGCAGCTACACCCGGACAGGGGGAATGAGGGAGCTGTTTTTT.